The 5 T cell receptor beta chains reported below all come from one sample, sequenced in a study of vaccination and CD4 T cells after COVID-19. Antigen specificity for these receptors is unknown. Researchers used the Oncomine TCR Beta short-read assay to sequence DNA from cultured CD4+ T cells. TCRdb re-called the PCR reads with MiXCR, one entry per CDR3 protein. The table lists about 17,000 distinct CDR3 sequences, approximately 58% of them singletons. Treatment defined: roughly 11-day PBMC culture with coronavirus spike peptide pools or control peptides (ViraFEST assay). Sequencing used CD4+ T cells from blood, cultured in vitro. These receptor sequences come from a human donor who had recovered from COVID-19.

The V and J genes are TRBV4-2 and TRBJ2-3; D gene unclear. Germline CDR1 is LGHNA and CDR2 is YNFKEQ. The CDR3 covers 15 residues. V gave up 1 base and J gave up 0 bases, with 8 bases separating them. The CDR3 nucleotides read TGTGCCAGCAGCCAAGCCCACGGGAGCACAGATACGCAGTATTTT. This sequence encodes CASSQAHGSTDTQYF.

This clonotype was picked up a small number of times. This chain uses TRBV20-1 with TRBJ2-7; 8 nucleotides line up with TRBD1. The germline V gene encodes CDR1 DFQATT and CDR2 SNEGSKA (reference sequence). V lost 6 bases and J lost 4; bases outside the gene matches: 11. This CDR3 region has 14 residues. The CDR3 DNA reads TGCAGTGCGGATCAGGGGGCCGCAGGATACGAGCAGTACTTC. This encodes CSADQGAAGYEQYF.

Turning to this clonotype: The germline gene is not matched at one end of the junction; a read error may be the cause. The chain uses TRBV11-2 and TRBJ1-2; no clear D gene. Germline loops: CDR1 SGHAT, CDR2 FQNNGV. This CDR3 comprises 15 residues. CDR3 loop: CASSQDERANYGYTF. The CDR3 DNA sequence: TGCGCCAGCAGCCAAGATGAGAGAGCTAACTATGGCTACACCTTC.

The chain's CDR3 is CASSDGGFDTQYF. Written as DNA, the CDR3 is TGTGCCAGCAGCGACGGGGGGTTCGATACGCAGTATTTT. The chain joins TRBV7-2 to TRBJ2-3; 7 bases align to TRBD2. CDR1 SGHTA and CDR2 FQGNSA come from the germline V gene. J lost 6 bases, V lost 5 bases, and 5 bases had no gene match. This CDR3 spans 13 amino acids.

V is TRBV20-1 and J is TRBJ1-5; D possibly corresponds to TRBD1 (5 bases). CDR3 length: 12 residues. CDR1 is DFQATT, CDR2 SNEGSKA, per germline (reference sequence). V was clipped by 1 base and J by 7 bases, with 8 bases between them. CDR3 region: CSARAGYQPQHF. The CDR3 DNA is TGCAGTGCTAGAGCAGGGTACCAGCCCCAGCATTTT.